A single T cell receptor (beta chain) is shown here with its context. The CDR3 consists of 15 residues. In germline, CDR1 is SEHNR, CDR2 FQNEAQ (reference sequence). V was clipped by 1 base and J by 3 bases, with 13 bases between them. Naive CD8 populations comprised CD45RO-negative cells positively selected for CCR7, excluding terminally differentiated effector memory CD45RA+ cells. This sample is drawn from a study of shared clonotypes between healthy human individuals. The method was immunoSEQ multiplex PCR; TCRdb's version includes in-frame clones alone and lacks a portion of them. The repertoire holds millions of clones, with roughly 94% as singletons.

The chain has TRBV7-9 and TRBJ2-7, with D perhaps matching TRBD1 or TRBD2 (5 bases each). The material sequenced was naive CD8+ T cells sorted from blood. The sequence was collected from a young man in good health. The DNA of the CDR3 is TGTGCCAGCAGCTTAGTGGGGGATGAAGACTACGAGCAGTACTTC. Its protein product is CASSLVGDEDYEQYF.